This TCR beta chain was recorded in a study of blood T cell repertoires in COVID-19. CDR1 is SNHLY, CDR2 FYNNEI, per germline. The CDR3 length is 14 residues. V gave up 4 bases and J gave up 3 bases, with 10 bases separating them. The data were produced by immunoSEQ multiplex PCR, yet TCRdb's version contains in-frame clones alone and is incomplete. The sample holds around 170,000 clones, about 81% seen once. The receptor was isolated from a woman of 80 years or more with COVID-19, enrolled during active disease. Sample: peripheral blood. The V and J genes are TRBV2 and TRBJ2-1, with D possibly TRBD1 on 7 matching bases. DNA of the CDR3: TGTGCCAGCAGTGGACAGGGACTCTACAATGAGCAGTTCTTC. Its translation: CASSGQGLYNEQFF.